One T cell receptor beta chain is described in this entry. The antigen this receptor binds is unknown. Nothing much larger sits one base from this clone, and base qualities are not available. These data originate in a study of blood T cell repertoires in COVID-19 (dated by TCRdb to 2018 to 2021). Looking at the study overall: Collaborator samples came from the United States, Italy and Spain and covered acute and convalescent phases of COVID-19. The prospective study material was composed of cDNA or gDNA derived from T cells, B-cell-depleted T cells, or PBMCs. Subjects who had been exposed to COVID-19, were actively infected with it, or had recovered from it provided the deeply sampled blood TCRbeta repertoires that made up the dataset. The repertoires were released in a freely available public database meant as a resource for research on the immune response to SARS-CoV-2. Samples came from the ongoing ImmuneRACE study (first 160 participants) plus 1,254 subjects from 6 global collaborators. A de-identified subject ID, COVID-19 status, age in years and sex were almost always included in the sample metadata. HLA class I and class II types, where available, came from metadata supplied by the sample provider rather than from assay-based typing.

TCRbeta CDR3 regions were amplified from genomic DNA using the immunoSEQ Assay, a bias-controlled multiplex PCR. The original pipeline was this. The number of nucleated cells in each sample was estimated from the amplification of reference gene primers within the assay. To quantify the absolute abundance of each unique TCRbeta CDR3 rearrangement, sequence reads were collapsed and filtered. For each sample, productive Simpson clonality was calculated as the square root of Simpson's diversity index across productive rearrangements. TCRdb took this table from immuneACCESS and kept in-frame rearrangements with V and J called. Such tables lack part of the clones; where checked against another copy, unresolved V genes explain under half of the gap, and the rest is unexplained. V and J calls and clone size are copied from that table; D and trimming were computed from the DNA. The table for this sample lists more than 100,000 clones; over 70% of them were counted only once. The ten largest clones represent 25% to 35% of the sample.

Whole blood was collected in K2EDTA tubes by collaborating institutions according to the institutions' own protocols. For TCRbeta analysis, collaborator samples were shipped as frozen whole blood, as isolated PBMCs, or as DNA extracted from either sample type. Overall study outcomes, separate from this receptor: How much clinical and demographic metadata was included differed by source and by participant, and the metadata was provided uncurated.

The germline V gene gives CDR1 as SGHRS and CDR2 as YFSETQ. Measured from the cysteine to the phenylalanine, the CDR3 is 15 residues long. The DNA shown is the 45-base CDR3, in frame from base 1. V is shortened by 4 bases, J by 9 bases, and the region joining them spans 17 bases. The chain joins TRBV5-1 to TRBJ1-6; TRBD1 is a weak D gene call, 5 bases matching. The sequence was collected from a woman between 65 and 79 years old with acute or convalescent COVID-19. Material for sequencing was peripheral blood. For the CDR3, the sequence is CASSPDGAWGSPLHF. The DNA reads as follows: TGCGCCAGCAGCCCGGATGGGGCCTGGGGTTCACCCCTCCACTTT.